These 26 T cell receptor beta chains were all obtained from the same sample, sequenced in a study of cytomegalovirus exposure and HLA in healthy donors (dated by TCRdb to about 2017). Libraries were prepared through the immunoSEQ multiplex PCR assay. The multiplex PCR relied on a mix of 60 forward primers for TCR Vbeta segments and 13 reverse primers for TCR Jbeta segments. In its TCRdb copy, this immuneACCESS table keeps in-frame sequences only and misses some clones. Where compared with another copy, unresolved V genes explain less than half of these, and the others have no known cause. The sample table lists 110,000 or so clones, 82% of them with a count of one. The ten largest clonotypes hold around 2.7% of the sample. The sample taken for sequencing was PBMCs. The source is a woman aged 18-35 years in good health and CMV-seronegative.

V gene TRBV13 combines with J gene TRBJ1-1; 7 positions agree with TRBD1. The CDR3 length is 14 residues. Germline values: CDR1 PRHDT, CDR2 FYEKMQ (reference sequence). Trimming cost V 5 bases and J 8 bases; bases outside gene matches: 11. This chain's CDR3 is CASSPGQPGAEAFF. The CDR3 DNA reads as TGTGCCAGCAGCCCGGGACAGCCAGGGGCCGAAGCTTTCTTT.

This clone appeared once. This chain links TRBV2 with TRBJ2-2; D remains ambiguous. The V end was cut by 2 bases, the J end by 0 bases, with 7 bases between. The length of the CDR3 is 15 residues. The germline CDR1 and CDR2 sequences are SNHLY and FYNNEI. CDR3 in DNA: TGTGCCAGCAGTGAAAGCCGCCCGAACACCGGGGAGCTGTTTTTT. Its protein is CASSESRPNTGELFF.

This chain connects TRBV28 to TRBJ2-5; weak D call: TRBD2 (6 bases). V was pared by 8 bases and J by 5 bases, with 12 bases between. Germline values: CDR1 MDHEN, CDR2 SYDVKM. This CDR3 region has 12 residues. The CDR3: CASRRGRETQYF. In DNA form, the CDR3 reads TGTGCCAGCCGACGGGGGAGGGAGACCCAGTACTTC.

The chain carries TRBV6-4 and TRBJ1-2; 8 bases map to TRBD1. Trimming took 6 bases from V and 3 from J; bases not matched to a gene: 6. Germline CDR1 MRHNA, CDR2 SNTAGT. The CDR3 is 14 amino acids. CDR3 nucleotide sequence: TGTGCCAGCAGACTTACAGGGGGAGACTATGGCTACACCTTC. Residues: CASRLTGGDYGYTF.

The chain joins TRBV27 to TRBJ2-1; D unresolved. Trimming removed 3 bases at V and 0 bases at J, with 9 bases between. This CDR3 is 15 amino acids long. The V gene's germline CDR1 is MNHEY and CDR2 SMNVEV (reference sequence). The CDR3 DNA follows: TGTGCCAGCAGTTTCATCGGTAACTCCTACAATGAGCAGTTCTTC. This translates into CASSFIGNSYNEQFF.

The rearrangement links TRBV4-1 to TRBJ2-5; 9 bases are a match to TRBD1. The trim removed 4 bases at V and 5 bases at J, leaving 11 bases unmatched. The germline V gene has CDR1 MGHRA and CDR2 YSYEKL. The CDR3 length is 16 residues. The CDR3 loop is CASSRATPGQGETQYF. CDR3 nucleotides: TGCGCCAGCAGCCGCGCAACTCCGGGACAGGGTGAGACCCAGTACTTC.

This clone was seen a few times. The chain uses TRBV7-2 and TRBJ2-5; 8 positions match TRBD2. The CDR3 loop spans 15 amino acids. The V and J ends lost 5 bases and 4 bases, in that order; junction bases with no gene match: 9. Germline-derived CDR1 and CDR2 are SGHTA and FQGNSA. The CDR3 sequence is CASSPSGRMVETQYF. The CDR3 DNA reads TGTGCCAGCAGCCCCAGCGGGAGAATGGTAGAGACCCAGTACTTC.

The V and J genes are TRBV10-2 and TRBJ1-2; D is uncertain. From germline, CDR1 is WSHSY and CDR2 SAAADI. This CDR3 comprises 13 residues. V was pared by 5 bases and J by 1 base, with 8 bases between. The CDR3 loop reads CASSPGLNYGYTF. The CDR3 DNA sequence: TGCGCCAGCAGTCCAGGACTTAACTATGGCTACACCTTC.

This chain joins TRBV4-3 and TRBJ1-3; TRBD1 is a possible D gene (6 bases). The germline gives CDR1 LGHNA, CDR2 YSLEER. The CDR3 loop spans 16 amino acids. The V gene lost 2 bases and the J gene lost 2 bases, with 13 bases spanning the gap. As DNA, the CDR3 is TGCGCCAGCAGCCAACATATACAGGGAGCTGGAAACACCATATATTTT. It yields the protein CASSQHIQGAGNTIYF.

This clone was observed a handful of times. The V and J genes are TRBV19 and TRBJ2-1; 7 bases are shared with TRBD1. This CDR3 contains 12 residues. In germline, CDR1 is LNHDA, CDR2 SQIVND (reference sequence). Losses at the gene ends were 4 bases for V and 8 bases for J; bases not matched to a gene: 2. CDR3 bases: TGTGCCAGTAGTACGACAGGGTATGAGCAGTTCTTC. Its protein product is CASSTTGYEQFF.

The chain recombines TRBV5-8 with TRBJ2-7, with 7 bases lining up with TRBD2. V shed 2 bases, J shed 6 bases, and the junction held 8 bases outside the gene matches. In germline, CDR1 is SGHTS, CDR2 YDEGEE. The CDR3 contains 14 residues. The CDR3 loop reads CASSFSRTRGEQYF. The CDR3 nucleotides read TGTGCCAGCAGCTTTTCGAGGACTAGAGGCGAGCAGTACTTC.

The CDR3 sequence is CASSLTGTGVFF. CDR3 sequence (DNA): TGTGCCAGCAGCCTGACAGGGACAGGGGTGTTTTTT. The chain uses TRBV7-9 and TRBJ1-4; 10 bases match TRBD1. In germline, CDR1 is SEHNR, CDR2 FQNEAQ (reference sequence). The CDR3 is 12 amino acids. With 5 bases clipped from V and 15 bases from J, the junction kept 6 bases outside the gene matches.

V gene TRBV6-1 combines with J gene TRBJ1-2; 7 nucleotides line up with TRBD1. The CDR3 totals 12 residues. J gave up 5 bases and V 6 bases, and 3 bases lay outside the gene matches. Germline-derived CDR1 and CDR2 are MNHNS and SASEGT. The CDR3 reads CASRQGGYGYTF. CDR3 DNA sequence: TGTGCCAGCAGGCAGGGGGGTTATGGCTACACCTTC.

CDR3: CASSGRAGEETQYF. The CDR3 coding sequence is TGTGCCAGCAGCGGGAGGGCGGGAGAGGAGACCCAGTACTTC. This chain connects TRBV11-3 to TRBJ2-5, with 7 bases aligning to TRBD2. The V and J ends lost 5 bases and 5 bases, in that order; junction bases with no gene match: 8. This CDR3 has 14 residues. Germline values: CDR1 SGHNT, CDR2 YENEEA.

V gene TRBV4-1 combines with J gene TRBJ2-3; 8 bases are shared with TRBD2. The CDR3 is 16 residues long. Trimming at V came to 4 bases and at J to 0 bases, leaving 6 bases not matched to a gene. Germline V gene sequence: CDR1 MGHRA, CDR2 YSYEKL. Written as DNA, the CDR3 is TGCGCCAGCAGCCCGGGGGTAGCGGGGAGCACAGATACGCAGTATTTT. Encoded protein: CASSPGVAGSTDTQYF.

The V gene is TRBV9, the J gene TRBJ2-3, with 10 bases that match TRBD2. This CDR3 contains 16 residues. Trimming took 0 bases from V and 1 from J; bases not matched to a gene: 2. The germline V gene encodes CDR1 SGDLS and CDR2 YYNGEE. The CDR3 sequence: CASSVGLAGGTDTQYF. The CDR3 nucleotides are TGTGCCAGCAGCGTAGGGCTAGCGGGGGGCACAGATACGCAGTATTTT.

This chain connects TRBV15 to TRBJ1-2; TRBD1 agrees at 7 bases. The CDR3 length is 13 residues. Trimming cost V 0 bases and J 10 bases; bases outside gene matches: 5. CDR1 is LNHNV, CDR2 YYDKDF, per germline (reference sequence). In DNA form, the CDR3 reads TGTGCCACCAGCAGAGAGAGGGGACAGCCCTACACCTTC. Translating gives CATSRERGQPYTF.

V is TRBV27 and J is TRBJ2-7; 10 nucleotides line up with TRBD2. This CDR3 spans 15 amino acids. Germline V lookup: CDR1 MNHEY, CDR2 SMNVEV (reference sequence). The ends lost 5 bases at V and 4 bases at J; junction bases unmatched: 8. The CDR3 coding sequence is TGTGCCAGCAGTACCCGACTAGCGGGCGTGTACGAGCAGTACTTC. It specifies CASSTRLAGVYEQYF.

This rearrangement joins TRBV5-1 to TRBJ1-1; D is perhaps TRBD1 (5 bases). Germline V lookup: CDR1 SGHRS, CDR2 YFSETQ. The CDR3 loop spans 15 amino acids. V lost 1 base and J 0 bases, leaving 10 bases between the germline ends. CDR3 DNA: TGCGCCAGCAGCTTGAGCCCAGGGATGAACACTGAAGCTTTCTTT. It translates to CASSLSPGMNTEAFF.

The chain joins TRBV2 to TRBJ1-1, with D possibly being TRBD1 (5 bases). Trimming cost V 4 bases and J 3 bases, with 15 bases left between them. This CDR3 comprises 15 residues. Germline V CDR1 and CDR2: SNHLY, FYNNEI. CDR3 nucleotides: TGTGCCAGCAGTGTGGCAGGGAGGAGGGACACTGAAGCTTTCTTT. Protein: CASSVAGRRDTEAFF. Together with reference TRBV2 and TRBJ1-1, the CDR3 gives the full variable domain: EPEVTQTPSHQVTQMGQEVILRCVPISNHLYFYWYRQILGQKVEFLVSFYNNEISEKSEIFDDQFSVERPDGSNFTLKIRSTKLEDSAMYFCASSVAGRRDTEAFFGQGTRLTVV.

V and J are TRBV4-1 and TRBJ2-1; 11 bases line up with TRBD2. The V and J ends lost 7 bases and 7 bases, in that order; junction bases with no gene match: 3. Looked up from germline, CDR1 is MGHRA and CDR2 is YSYEKL. The CDR3 is made up of 13 amino acids. Here the CDR3 DNA reads TGCGCCAGCACTAGCGGGGGGTTAAATGAGCAGTTCTTC. It yields the protein CASTSGGLNEQFF.

V is TRBV6-1 and J is TRBJ2-3, with D unresolved. V was cut by 7 bases and J by 1 base, with 9 bases left in between. Germline CDR1 MNHNS, CDR2 SASEGT. The CDR3 length is 13 residues. CDR3 DNA: TGTGCCAGCACTAACAGTGGCACAGATACGCAGTATTTT. Protein: CASTNSGTDTQYF.

This clone was picked up a small number of times. The chain couples TRBV13 to TRBJ2-7; D not resolved. The ends were cut back, 5 bases at V and 1 base at J, with 6 bases in the middle. The CDR3 covers 12 residues. The germline V gene encodes CDR1 PRHDT and CDR2 FYEKMQ (reference sequence). As DNA, the CDR3 is TGTGCCAGCAGCCCCCCTTCCTACGAGCAGTACTTC. Translated: CASSPPSYEQYF. Drawing the rest from reference TRBV13 and TRBJ2-7, the complete variable domain is AAGVIQSPRHLIKEKRETATLKCYPIPRHDTVYWYQQGPGQDPQFLISFYEKMQSDKGSIPDRFSAQQFSDYHSELNMSSLELGDSALYFCASSPPSYEQYFGPGTRLTVT.

V is TRBV6-1 and J is TRBJ2-2; tentatively, D is TRBD1 (6 bases). Germline CDR1 MNHNS, CDR2 SASEGT. Trimming cost V 6 bases and J 4 bases, with 12 bases left between them. The CDR3 contains 14 residues. In DNA form, the CDR3 reads TGTGCCAGCAGGAAAGACAGGAGCACCGGGGAGCTGTTTTTT. Translating it yields CASRKDRSTGELFF.

As DNA, the CDR3 is TGTGCCAGCAGCTTCCCAAAGCGGGGGGGATACAATGAGCAGTTCTTC. This codes for CASSFPKRGGYNEQFF. The chain uses TRBV11-2 and TRBJ2-1; 10 positions agree with TRBD2. The CDR3 length is 16 residues. Per the germline V gene, CDR1 is SGHAT and CDR2 is FQNNGV. Unmatched junction bases numbered 6, after V lost 3 bases and J lost 4 bases.

The chain is built from TRBV5-1 and TRBJ1-2; no definite D call. V was pared by 0 bases and J by 8 bases, with 17 bases between. Germline V lookup: CDR1 SGHRS, CDR2 YFSETQ. This CDR3 region has 15 residues. CDR3 nucleotide sequence: TGCGCCAGCAGCTTGGCGGAGGACGGCGTTTCGGGCTACACCTTC. It encodes CASSLAEDGVSGYTF. The whole variable domain, filled in from reference TRBV5-1 and TRBJ1-2, reads KAGVTQTPRYLIKTRGQQVTLSCSPISGHRSVSWYQQTPGQGLQFLFEYFSETQRNKGNFPGRFSGRQFSNSRSEMNVSTLELGDSALYLCASSLAEDGVSGYTFGSGTRLTVV.